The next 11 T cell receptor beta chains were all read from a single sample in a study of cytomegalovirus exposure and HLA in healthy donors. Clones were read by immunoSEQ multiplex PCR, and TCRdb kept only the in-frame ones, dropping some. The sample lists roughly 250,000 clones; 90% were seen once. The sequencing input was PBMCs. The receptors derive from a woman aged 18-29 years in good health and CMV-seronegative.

The CDR3 coding sequence is TGTGCCACCAGCTGGTCCCGGGACAGGGTGCTGTATGGCTACACCTTC. Its protein is CATSWSRDRVLYGYTF. The V call is TRBV15, the J call TRBJ1-2; 9 bases match TRBD1. V trimming: 5 bases; J trimming: 5 bases; junction bases outside the gene matches: 12. This CDR3 comprises 16 residues. Germline loops: CDR1 LNHNV, CDR2 YYDKDF (reference sequence).

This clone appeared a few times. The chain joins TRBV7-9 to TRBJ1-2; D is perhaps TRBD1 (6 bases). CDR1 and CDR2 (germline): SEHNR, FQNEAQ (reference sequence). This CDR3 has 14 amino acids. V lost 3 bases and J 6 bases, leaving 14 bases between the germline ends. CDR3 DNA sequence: TGTGCCAGCAGCTTTACGGGGGGCGCGGATGGCTACACCTTC. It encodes CASSFTGGADGYTF.

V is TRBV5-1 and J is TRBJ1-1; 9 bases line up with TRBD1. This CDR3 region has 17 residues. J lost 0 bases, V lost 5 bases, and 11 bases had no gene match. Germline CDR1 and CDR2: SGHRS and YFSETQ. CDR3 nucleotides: TGCGCCAGCAGGATGACAGGGGGAGGGCGTATGAACACTGAAGCTTTCTTT. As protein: CASRMTGGGRMNTEAFF.

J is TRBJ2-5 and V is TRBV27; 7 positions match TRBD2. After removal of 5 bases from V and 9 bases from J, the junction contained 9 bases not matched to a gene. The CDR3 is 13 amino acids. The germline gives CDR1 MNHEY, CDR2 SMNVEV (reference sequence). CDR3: CASSTTGRGAQYF. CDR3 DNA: TGTGCCAGCAGTACGACGGGACGGGGGGCCCAGTACTTC.

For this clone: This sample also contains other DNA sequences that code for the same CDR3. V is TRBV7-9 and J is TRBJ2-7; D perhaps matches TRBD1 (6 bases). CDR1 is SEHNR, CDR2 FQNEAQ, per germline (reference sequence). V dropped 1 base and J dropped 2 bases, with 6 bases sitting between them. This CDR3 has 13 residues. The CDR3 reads CASSLEGAYEQYV. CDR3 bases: TGTGCCAGCAGCTTAGAGGGGGCCTACGAGCAGTACGTC.

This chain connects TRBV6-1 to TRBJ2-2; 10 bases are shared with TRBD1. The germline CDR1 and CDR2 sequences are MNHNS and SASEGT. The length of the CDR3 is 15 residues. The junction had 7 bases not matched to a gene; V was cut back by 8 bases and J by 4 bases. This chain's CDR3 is CASLPGQGGTGELFF. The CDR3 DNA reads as TGTGCCAGCCTACCCGGACAGGGGGGCACCGGGGAGCTGTTTTTT.

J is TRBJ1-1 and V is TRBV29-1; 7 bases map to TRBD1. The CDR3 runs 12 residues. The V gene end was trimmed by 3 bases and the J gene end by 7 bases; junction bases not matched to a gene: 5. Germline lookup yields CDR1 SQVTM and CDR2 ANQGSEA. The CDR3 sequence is CSVERGRGEAFF. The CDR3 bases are TGCAGCGTTGAGAGGGGGCGCGGTGAAGCTTTCTTT.

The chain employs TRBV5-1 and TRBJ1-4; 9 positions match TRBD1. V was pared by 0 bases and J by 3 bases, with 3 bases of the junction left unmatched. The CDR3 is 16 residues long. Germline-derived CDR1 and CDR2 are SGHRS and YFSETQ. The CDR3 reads CASSLGDRDPNEKLFF. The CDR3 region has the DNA TGCGCCAGCAGCTTGGGGGACAGGGACCCTAATGAAAAACTGTTTTTT.

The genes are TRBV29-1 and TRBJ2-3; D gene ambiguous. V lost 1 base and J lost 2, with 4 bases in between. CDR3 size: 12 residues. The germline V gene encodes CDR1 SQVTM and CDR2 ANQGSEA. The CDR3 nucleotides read TGCAGCGTTGAAGCGTCCACAGATACGCAGTATTTT. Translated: CSVEASTDTQYF.

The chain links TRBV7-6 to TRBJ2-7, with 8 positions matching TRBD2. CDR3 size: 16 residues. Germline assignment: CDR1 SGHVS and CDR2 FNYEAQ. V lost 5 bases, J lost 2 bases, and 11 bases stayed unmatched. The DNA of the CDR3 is TGTGCCAGCAGCACTGCCGGGGGGGGCGGGACCTACGAGCAGTACTTC. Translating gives CASSTAGGGGTYEQYF.

CDR3 nucleotide sequence: TGTGCCACCAGCAGAGATCGGGACAGGGAATTGAATGAAAAACTGTTTTTT. This translates into CATSRDRDRELNEKLFF. This sequence joins TRBV15 and TRBJ1-4; 9 bases agree with TRBD1. The junction had 7 bases not matched to a gene; V was cut back by 0 bases and J by 5 bases. CDR1 is LNHNV, CDR2 YYDKDF, per germline (reference sequence). This CDR3 is built from 17 residues. Using reference TRBV15 and TRBJ1-4 for the parts outside the CDR3, the full variable domain is DAMVIQNPRYQVTQFGKPVTLSCSQTLNHNVMYWYQQKSSQAPKLLFHYYDKDFNNEADTPDNFQSRRPNTSFCFLDIRSPGLGDTAMYLCATSRDRDRELNEKLFFGSGTQLSVL.